These T cell receptor beta chains were read from a single sample in a study of regulatory T cells in long-lasting Graves disease. TCRdb re-called the multiplex PCR reads with MiXCR, one entry per CDR3 protein. The sample consists of 390,000 or so distinct CDR3 sequences, 20% to 25% of them appearing once. Sequencing was performed on peripheral blood mononuclear cells (PBMCs), taken when the disease was refractory, from a patient treated with antithyroid drugs. These receptors were collected from a woman aged 40 to 55 with Graves disease. CDR3s include the opening cysteine and the closing phenylalanine or tryptophan. D genes are given only for firm matches. Clone size is not always given. Where it is, it says once, few, many or a class for expanded clones.

-	-	TRBV13	TRBJ2-2	CASSLGHGGAGELFF	TGTGCCAGCAGCTTAGGTCATGGAGGGGCCGGGGAGCTGTTTTTT
-	-	TRBV28	TRBJ2-3	CASSWVSGAFHSTDTQYF	TGTGCCAGCAGTTGGGTCTCTGGCGCGTTCCACAGCACAGATACGCAGTATTTT
TRBD2	-	TRBV9	TRBJ2-2	CASSTGLASGGELFF	TGTGCCAGCAGCACCGGACTAGCGTCCGGCGGGGAGCTGTTTTTT
TRBD1	many	TRBV2	TRBJ1-4	CASSSQGARSEKLFF	TGTGCCAGCAGCTCACAGGGGGCACGAAGTGAAAAACTGTTTTTT
-	many	TRBV19	TRBJ2-7	CASSKQDRTKEQYF	TGTGCCAGTAGTAAACAGGACAGAACGAAGGAGCAGTACTTC
TRBD2	many	TRBV20-1	TRBJ2-5	CSASSISGRETQYF	TGCAGTGCTAGCTCTATTAGCGGGAGAGAGACCCAGTACTTC
-	few	TRBV5-6	TRBJ2-7	CASSHPLDEQYF	TGTGCCAGCAGCCACCCGTTGGACGAGCAGTACTTC
-	few	TRBV6-2/TRBV6-3	TRBJ2-7	CASSYSTTRLDSQYF	TGTGCCAGCAGTTACTCGACGACGAGACTAGATTCGCAGTACTTC
-	few	TRBV10-3	TRBJ1-3	CAISVAGNTIYF	TGTGCCATCAGTGTTGCTGGAAACACCATATATTTT
TRBD1	few	TRBV10-3	TRBJ2-5	CAIRKQGYQETQYF	TGTGCCATCAGAAAACAGGGGTACCAAGAGACCCAGTACTTC
TRBD1	many	TRBV11-2	TRBJ2-5	CASSLLQGAGETQYF	TGTGCCAGCAGCTTACTCCAGGGGGCCGGAGAGACCCAGTACTTC
-	many	TRBV28	TRBJ1-4	CASSLEWTATNEKLFF	TGTGCCAGCAGTTTAGAATGGACGGCAACTAATGAAAAACTGTTTTTT
-	many	TRBV12-3/TRBV12-4	TRBJ1-2	CASSLARQKGYTF	TGTGCCAGCAGTTTAGCGCGGCAAAAGGGCTACACCTTC
-	many	TRBV12-3/TRBV12-4	TRBJ2-2	CASTFAGSRTGELFF	TGTGCCAGTACATTTGCCGGGAGTCGGACCGGGGAGCTGTTTTTT
TRBD2	few	TRBV15	TRBJ2-3	CATSASGSYKDTQYF	TGTGCCACCAGTGCTAGCGGGAGTTATAAAGATACGCAGTATTTT
-	-	TRBV28	TRBJ2-7	CASFSDLGQSYEQYF	TGTGCCAGCTTTTCGGATCTGGGGCAATCCTACGAGCAGTACTTC
-	many	TRBV12-3/TRBV12-4	TRBJ2-7	CASTNWDSYEQYF	TGTGCCAGCACCAATTGGGACTCCTACGAGCAGTACTTC
TRBD1	-	TRBV2	TRBJ2-2	CASSDDTGQGSNTGELFF	TGTGCCAGCAGTGATGACACTGGACAGGGCTCGAACACCGGGGAGCTGTTTTTT
TRBD1	many	TRBV12-3/TRBV12-4	TRBJ1-2	CASSLARGQVYGYTF	TGTGCCAGCAGTTTAGCCAGGGGGCAGGTCTATGGCTACACCTTC
TRBD1	few	TRBV7-9	TRBJ1-1	CASSRYGQDFTEAFF	TGTGCCAGCAGCCGGTACGGACAGGACTTTACTGAAGCTTTCTTT
-	few	TRBV6-1	TRBJ2-5	CASTPNGETQYF	TGTGCCAGCACGCCAAATGGGGAGACCCAGTACTTC
-	-	TRBV2	TRBJ2-7	CASRAEGEQYF	TGTGCCAGCAGGGCTGAGGGCGAGCAGTACTTC
-	-	TRBV18	TRBJ1-1	CASSPMGNTEAFF	TGTGCCAGCTCACCAATGGGGAACACTGAAGCTTTCTTT
TRBD2	many	TRBV28	TRBJ2-5	CASSLAGVRQETQYF	TGTGCCAGCAGTTTAGCGGGAGTAAGACAAGAGACCCAGTACTTC
-	-	TRBV27	TRBJ2-7	CASSLSTGEETYEQYF	TGTGCCAGCAGTTTATCCACGGGAGAGGAGACCTACGAGCAGTACTTC
TRBD1	many	TRBV12-3/TRBV12-4	TRBJ1-5	CASRSDRIRNGPQHF	TGTGCCAGCAGATCGGACAGGATCCGGAATGGGCCCCAGCATTTT
-	many	TRBV28	TRBJ1-5	CASSSLMRSNQPQHF	TGTGCCAGCAGCTCCTTAATGAGGAGCAATCAGCCCCAGCATTTT
-	-	TRBV12-3/TRBV12-4	TRBJ2-3	CASSPNRGGSTDTQYF	TGTGCCAGCAGCCCAAACCGAGGGGGTAGCACAGATACGCAGTATTTT
-	-	TRBV11-2	TRBJ2-1	CASSSVSSRPFYEQFF	TGTGCCAGCAGCTCCGTATCTAGCCGGCCCTTCTATGAGCAGTTCTTC
TRBD2	-	TRBV10-3	TRBJ2-7	CAMRGTSGSYEQYF	TGTGCCATGCGCGGGACTAGCGGCTCCTACGAGCAGTACTTC
-	-	TRBV2	TRBJ1-1	CASRGLQLGNTEASF	TGTGCCAGCAGGGGACTACAGTTAGGGAACACTGAAGCTTCCTTT
-	many	TRBV27	TRBJ1-1	CASKEGWWGRITEAFF	TGTGCCAGCAAGGAGGGCTGGTGGGGAAGAATCACTGAAGCTTTCTTT
-	-	TRBV7-9	TRBJ2-7	CASTRERIYNDEQYF	TGTGCCAGCACCCGTGAGCGGATATATAACGACGAGCAGTACTTC
-	many	TRBV2	TRBJ2-5	CASSQTVQETQYF	TGTGCCAGCAGCCAGACAGTCCAAGAGACCCAGTACTTC
-	-	TRBV5-1	TRBJ1-1	CASRAGANTEAFF	TGCGCCAGCAGGGCAGGGGCGAACACTGAAGCTTTCTTT
-	-	TRBV4-1	TRBJ2-2	CASSQAGSNTGELFF	TGCGCCAGCAGCCAAGCAGGGTCGAACACCGGGGAGCTGTTTTTT
-	-	TRBV5-6	TRBJ2-7	CASSLADYRSYEQYF	TGTGCCAGCAGCTTGGCCGATTACAGATCCTACGAGCAGTACTTC
TRBD2	-	TRBV7-3	TRBJ2-5	CASSLGYTLAGEQETQYF	TGTGCCAGCAGCTTGGGGTACACACTAGCGGGAGAGCAAGAGACCCAGTACTTC
-	-	TRBV9	TRBJ2-7	CASSPTDSHYEQYF	TGTGCCAGCAGCCCGACCGACAGCCACTACGAGCAGTACTTC
TRBD2	many	TRBV28	TRBJ2-7	CASSLLTSSNEQYF	TGTGCCAGCAGTTTACTGACTAGCTCAAACGAGCAGTACTTC
-	many	TRBV20-1	TRBJ1-4	CSARFSRQREKLFF	TGCAGTGCTAGATTCTCCAGGCAAAGGGAAAAACTGTTTTTT
-	many	TRBV5-1	TRBJ2-5	CASSSLQETQYF	TGTGCCAGCAGCTCCCTACAAGAGACCCAGTACTTC
TRBD2	-	TRBV12-5	TRBJ2-1	CASGLETPSGDYNEQFF	TGTGCTAGTGGTTTGGAAACCCCGAGCGGGGATTACAATGAGCAGTTCTTC
TRBD2	-	TRBV20-1	TRBJ2-7	CSARWGGRDYEQYF	TGCAGTGCTAGATGGGGCGGGAGGGACTACGAGCAGTACTTC
-	many	TRBV12-3/TRBV12-4	TRBJ1-4	CASSTGSEKLFF	TGTGCCAGCAGTACAGGGAGTGAAAAACTGTTTTTT
-	many	TRBV28	TRBJ1-1	CASSLRWLNTEAFF	TGTGCCAGCAGCTTACGTTGGTTGAACACTGAAGCTTTCTTT
-	-	TRBV28	TRBJ2-1	CASRGYYNEQFF	TGTGCCAGCAGGGGATATTACAATGAGCAGTTCTTC
TRBD2	many	TRBV5-1	TRBJ2-3	CASSLTSGSEDTQYF	TGCGCCAGCAGCTTAACTAGCGGGAGTGAAGATACGCAGTATTTT
TRBD2	-	TRBV28	TRBJ2-5	CASSVNTGTSGRFRETQYF	TGTGCCAGCAGTGTAAACACCGGGACTAGCGGGAGGTTTAGGGAGACCCAGTACTTC
-	-	TRBV13	TRBJ2-1	CASSDTGRGSYNEQFF	TGTGCCAGCAGCGATACTGGGAGGGGGTCCTACAATGAGCAGTTCTTC
-	once	TRBV19	TRBJ1-5	CASSMVGGNQPQHF	TGTGCCAGTAGTATGGTGGGGGGCAATCAGCCCCAGCATTTT
TRBD1	few	TRBV19	TRBJ1-1	CASSQRTGSEAFF	TGTGCCAGTAGTCAACGGACAGGGTCTGAAGCTTTCTTT
TRBD1	many	TRBV28	TRBJ1-4	CASSDRDRNEKLFF	TGTGCCAGCAGTGACCGGGACAGAAATGAAAAACTGTTTTTT
-	many	TRBV2	TRBJ2-7	CASKSQGNYEQYF	TGTGCCAGCAAGTCGCAGGGGAACTACGAGCAGTACTTC
TRBD1	-	TRBV20-1	TRBJ1-5	CSAATGFVDQPQHF	TGCAGTGCTGCGACAGGGTTTGTCGATCAGCCCCAGCATTTT
-	many	TRBV28	TRBJ2-5	CASRGPGETQYF	TGTGCCAGCAGGGGACCCGGGGAGACCCAGTACTTC
TRBD2	few	TRBV7-9	TRBJ2-5	CASSRTSGRSAETQYF	TGTGCCAGCAGCCGGACTAGCGGGAGATCGGCAGAGACCCAGTACTTC
TRBD2	-	TRBV10-3	TRBJ2-2	CASCPGGTGELFF	TGTGCCAGCTGTCCGGGGGGCACCGGGGAGCTGTTTTTT
-	many	TRBV6-1	TRBJ2-3	CASMYQGQSSTDTQYF	TGTGCCAGCATGTACCAGGGGCAATCTAGCACAGATACGCAGTATTTT